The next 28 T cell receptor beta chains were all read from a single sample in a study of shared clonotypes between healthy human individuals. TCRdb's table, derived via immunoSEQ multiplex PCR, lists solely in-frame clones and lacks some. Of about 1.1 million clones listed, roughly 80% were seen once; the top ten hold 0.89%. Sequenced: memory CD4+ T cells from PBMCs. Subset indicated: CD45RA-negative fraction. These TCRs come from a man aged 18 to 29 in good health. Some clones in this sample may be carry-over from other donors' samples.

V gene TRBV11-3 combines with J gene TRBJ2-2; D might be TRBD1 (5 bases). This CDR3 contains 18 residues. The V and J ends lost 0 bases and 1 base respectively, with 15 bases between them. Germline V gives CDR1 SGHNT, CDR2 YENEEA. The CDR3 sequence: CASSLDRWGQENTGELFF. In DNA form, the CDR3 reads TGTGCCAGCAGCTTAGATAGGTGGGGCCAGGAGAACACCGGGGAGCTGTTTTTT.

The DNA of the CDR3 is TGTGCCAGCAGTGAGGGAGACGCTTACTATGGCTACACCTTC. Translated: CASSEGDAYYGYTF. The chain uses TRBV2 and TRBJ1-2; D unclear. Deletions cut 3 bases from V and 3 bases from J, with 11 bases between. This CDR3 comprises 14 residues. Germline values: CDR1 SNHLY, CDR2 FYNNEI. The entire variable domain, with the rest obtained from reference TRBV2 and TRBJ1-2, is as follows: EPEVTQTPSHQVTQMGQEVILRCVPISNHLYFYWYRQILGQKVEFLVSFYNNEISEKSEIFDDQFSVERPDGSNFTLKIRSTKLEDSAMYFCASSEGDAYYGYTFGSGTRLTVV.

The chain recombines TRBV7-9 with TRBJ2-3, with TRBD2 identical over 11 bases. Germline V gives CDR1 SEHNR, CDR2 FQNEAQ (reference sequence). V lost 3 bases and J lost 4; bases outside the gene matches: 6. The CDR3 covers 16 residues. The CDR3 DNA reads TGTGCCAGCAGCTTTGATTCGGGACTAGCGGCAGATACGCAGTATTTT. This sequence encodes CASSFDSGLAADTQYF.

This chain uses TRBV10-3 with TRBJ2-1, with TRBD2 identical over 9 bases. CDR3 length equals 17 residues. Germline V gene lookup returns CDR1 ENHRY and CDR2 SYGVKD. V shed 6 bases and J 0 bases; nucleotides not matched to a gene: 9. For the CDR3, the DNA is TGTGCCATCAGGTCGACTAGCGGAGGAAGCTCCTACAATGAGCAGTTCTTC. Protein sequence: CAIRSTSGGSSYNEQFF.

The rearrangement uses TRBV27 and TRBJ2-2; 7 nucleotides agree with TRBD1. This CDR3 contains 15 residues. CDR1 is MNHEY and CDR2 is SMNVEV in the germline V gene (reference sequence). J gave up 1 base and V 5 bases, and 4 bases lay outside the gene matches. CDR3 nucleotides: TGTGCCAGCAGTCCTCGGACAGGGAACACCGGGGAGCTGTTTTTT. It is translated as CASSPRTGNTGELFF.

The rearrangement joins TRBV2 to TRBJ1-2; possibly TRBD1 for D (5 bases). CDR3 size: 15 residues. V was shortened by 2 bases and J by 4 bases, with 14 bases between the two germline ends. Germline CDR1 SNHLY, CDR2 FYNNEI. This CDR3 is CASSEMRSGGYGYTF. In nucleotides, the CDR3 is TGTGCCAGCAGTGAAATGCGTTCCGGGGGCTATGGCTACACCTTC.

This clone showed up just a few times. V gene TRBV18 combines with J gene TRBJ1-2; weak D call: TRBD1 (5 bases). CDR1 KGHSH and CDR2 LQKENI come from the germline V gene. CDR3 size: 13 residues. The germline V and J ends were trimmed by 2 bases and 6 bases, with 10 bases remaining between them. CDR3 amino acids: CASSPAQGDGYTF. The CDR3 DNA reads TGTGCCAGCTCACCAGCCCAGGGAGATGGCTACACCTTC.

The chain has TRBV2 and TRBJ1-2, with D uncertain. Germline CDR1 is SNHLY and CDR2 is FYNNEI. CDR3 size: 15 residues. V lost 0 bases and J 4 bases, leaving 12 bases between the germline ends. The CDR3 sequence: CASSEALRGAYGYTF. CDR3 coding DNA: TGTGCCAGCAGTGAAGCGCTTCGGGGAGCCTATGGCTACACCTTC.

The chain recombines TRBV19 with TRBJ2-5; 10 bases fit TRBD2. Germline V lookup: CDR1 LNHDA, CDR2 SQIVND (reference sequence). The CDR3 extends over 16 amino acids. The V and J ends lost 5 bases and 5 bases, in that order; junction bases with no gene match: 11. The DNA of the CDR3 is TGTGCCAGTAGTCCCCGGACTAGCGGTTTCAAGGAGACCCAGTACTTC. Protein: CASSPRTSGFKETQYF.

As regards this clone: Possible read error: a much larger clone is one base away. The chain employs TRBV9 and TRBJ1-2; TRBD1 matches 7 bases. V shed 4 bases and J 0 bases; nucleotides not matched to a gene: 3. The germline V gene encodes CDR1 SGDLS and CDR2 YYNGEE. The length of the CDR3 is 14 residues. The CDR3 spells CASSLGTANYGYTF. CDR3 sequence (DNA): TGTGCCAGCAGCCTCGGGACAGCTAACTATGGCTACACCTTC. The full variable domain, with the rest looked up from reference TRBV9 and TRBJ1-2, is DSGVTQTPKHLITATGQRVTLRCSPRSGDLSVYWYQQSLDQGLQFLIQYYNGEERAKGNILERFSAQQFPDLHSELNLSSLELGDSALYFCASSLGTANYGYTFGSGTRLTVV.

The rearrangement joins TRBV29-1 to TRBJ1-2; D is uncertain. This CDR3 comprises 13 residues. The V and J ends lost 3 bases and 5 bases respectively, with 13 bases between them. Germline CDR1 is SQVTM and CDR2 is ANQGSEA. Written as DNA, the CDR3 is TGCAGCGTTGACCGGGATCCCGAATATGGCTACACCTTC. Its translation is CSVDRDPEYGYTF.

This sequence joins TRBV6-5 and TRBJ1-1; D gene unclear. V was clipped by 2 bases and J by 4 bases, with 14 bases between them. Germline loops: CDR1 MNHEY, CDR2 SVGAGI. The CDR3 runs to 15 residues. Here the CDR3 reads CASSYAIGRSTEAFF. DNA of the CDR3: TGTGCCAGCAGTTACGCCATCGGGAGGAGCACTGAAGCTTTCTTT.

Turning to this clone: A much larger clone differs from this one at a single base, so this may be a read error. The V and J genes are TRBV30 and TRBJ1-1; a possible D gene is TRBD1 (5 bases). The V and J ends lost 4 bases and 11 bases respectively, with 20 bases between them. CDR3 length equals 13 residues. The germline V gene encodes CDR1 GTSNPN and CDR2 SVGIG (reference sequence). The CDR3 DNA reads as TGTGCCTGGACCTTCGGGGGGACGAGACGTGCTTTCTTT. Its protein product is CAWTFGGTRRAFF.

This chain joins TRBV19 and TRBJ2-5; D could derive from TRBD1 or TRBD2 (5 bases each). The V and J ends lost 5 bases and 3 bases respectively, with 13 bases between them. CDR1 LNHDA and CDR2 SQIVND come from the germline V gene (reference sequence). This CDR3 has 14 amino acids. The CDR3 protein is CASSSSRGKETQYF. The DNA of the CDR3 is TGTGCCAGTAGTTCCTCCCGGGGCAAAGAGACCCAGTACTTC.

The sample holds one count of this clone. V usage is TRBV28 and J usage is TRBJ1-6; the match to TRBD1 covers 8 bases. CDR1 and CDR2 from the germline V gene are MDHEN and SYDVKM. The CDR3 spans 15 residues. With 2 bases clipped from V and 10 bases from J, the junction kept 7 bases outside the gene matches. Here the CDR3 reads CASSLQQGAHSPLHF. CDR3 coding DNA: TGTGCCAGCAGTTTACAGCAGGGGGCGCACTCACCCCTCCACTTT.

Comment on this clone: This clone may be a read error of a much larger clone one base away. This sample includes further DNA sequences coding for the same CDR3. The CDR3 DNA reads as TGCGCCAGCAGCTTGGGGGACAGAGACTATGGCTACACCTTC. This codes for CASSLGDRDYGYTF. The V call is TRBV5-1, the J call TRBJ1-2; 7 bases map to TRBD1. The germline V gene has CDR1 SGHRS and CDR2 YFSETQ. V shed 0 bases and J 3 bases; nucleotides not matched to a gene: 2. CDR3 length: 14 residues.

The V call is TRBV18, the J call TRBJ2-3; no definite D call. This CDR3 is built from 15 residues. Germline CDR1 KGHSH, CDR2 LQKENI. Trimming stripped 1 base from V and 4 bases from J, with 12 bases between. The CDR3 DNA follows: TGTGCCAGCTCACCACAAATTAGTTTCGCAGATACGCAGTATTTT. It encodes CASSPQISFADTQYF. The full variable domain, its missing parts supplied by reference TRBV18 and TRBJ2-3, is NAGVMQNPRHLVRRRGQEARLRCSPMKGHSHVYWYRQLPEEGLKFMVYLQKENIIDESGMPKERFSAEFPKEGPSILRIQQVVRGDSAAYFCASSPQISFADTQYFGPGTRLTVL.

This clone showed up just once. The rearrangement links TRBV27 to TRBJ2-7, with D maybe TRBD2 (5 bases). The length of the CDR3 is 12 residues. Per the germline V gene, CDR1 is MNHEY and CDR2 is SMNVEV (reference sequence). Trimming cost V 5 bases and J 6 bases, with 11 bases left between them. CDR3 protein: CASSGEFSEQYF. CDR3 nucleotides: TGTGCCAGCAGTGGGGAGTTCTCCGAGCAGTACTTC.

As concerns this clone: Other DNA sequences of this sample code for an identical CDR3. The CDR3 spells CASSPQGIGNQPQHF. The CDR3 DNA reads as TGTGCCAGCTCACCCCAGGGTATTGGCAATCAGCCCCAGCATTTT. The chain carries TRBV18 and TRBJ1-5, with D tentatively TRBD1 (5 bases). Germline assignment: CDR1 KGHSH and CDR2 LQKENI. V was clipped by 3 bases and J by 2 bases, with 11 bases between them. The CDR3 has 15 residues.

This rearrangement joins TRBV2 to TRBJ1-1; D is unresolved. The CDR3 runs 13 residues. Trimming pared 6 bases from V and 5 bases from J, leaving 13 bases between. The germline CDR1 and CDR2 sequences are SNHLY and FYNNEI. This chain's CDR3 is CASRGDGETEAFF. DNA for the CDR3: TGTGCCAGCAGAGGAGACGGGGAGACTGAAGCTTTCTTT.

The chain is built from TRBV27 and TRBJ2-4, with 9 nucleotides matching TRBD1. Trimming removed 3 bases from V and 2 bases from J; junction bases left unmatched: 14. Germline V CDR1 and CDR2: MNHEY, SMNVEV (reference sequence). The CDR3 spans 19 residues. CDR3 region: CASSLAGTGSSGTKNIQYF. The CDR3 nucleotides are TGTGCCAGCAGTTTGGCCGGGACAGGGAGTTCTGGGACCAAAAACATTCAGTACTTC.

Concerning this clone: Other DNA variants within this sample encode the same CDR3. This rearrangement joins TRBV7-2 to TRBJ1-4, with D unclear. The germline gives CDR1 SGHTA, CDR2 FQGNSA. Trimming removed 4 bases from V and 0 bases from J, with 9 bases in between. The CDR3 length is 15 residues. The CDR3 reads CASSSRTATNEKLFF. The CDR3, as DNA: TGTGCCAGCAGCTCTAGGACGGCAACTAATGAAAAACTGTTTTTT.

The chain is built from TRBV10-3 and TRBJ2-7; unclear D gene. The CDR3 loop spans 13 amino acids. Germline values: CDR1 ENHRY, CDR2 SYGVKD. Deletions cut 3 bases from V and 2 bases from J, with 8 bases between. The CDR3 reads CAISDLSPYEQYF. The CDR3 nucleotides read TGTGCCATCAGTGATCTGAGTCCCTACGAGCAGTACTTC.

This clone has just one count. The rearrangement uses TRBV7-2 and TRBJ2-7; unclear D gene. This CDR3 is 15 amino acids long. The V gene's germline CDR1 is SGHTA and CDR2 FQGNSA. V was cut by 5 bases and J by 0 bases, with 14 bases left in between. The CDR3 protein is CASSPTDGSSYEQYF. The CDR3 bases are TGTGCCAGCAGCCCAACAGACGGAAGCTCCTACGAGCAGTACTTC.

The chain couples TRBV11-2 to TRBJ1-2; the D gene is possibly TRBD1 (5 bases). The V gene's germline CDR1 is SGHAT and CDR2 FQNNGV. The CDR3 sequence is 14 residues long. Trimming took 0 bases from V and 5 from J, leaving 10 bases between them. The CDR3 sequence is CASSLDSGGYGYTF. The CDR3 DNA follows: TGTGCCAGCAGCTTAGATTCCGGGGGGTATGGCTACACCTTC.

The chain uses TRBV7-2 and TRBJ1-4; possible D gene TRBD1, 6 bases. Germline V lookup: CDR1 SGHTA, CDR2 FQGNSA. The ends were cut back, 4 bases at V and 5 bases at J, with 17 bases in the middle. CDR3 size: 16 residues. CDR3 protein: CASSSGHGNKNEKLFF. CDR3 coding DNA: TGTGCCAGCAGCTCGGGACATGGGAATAAAAATGAAAAACTGTTTTTT.

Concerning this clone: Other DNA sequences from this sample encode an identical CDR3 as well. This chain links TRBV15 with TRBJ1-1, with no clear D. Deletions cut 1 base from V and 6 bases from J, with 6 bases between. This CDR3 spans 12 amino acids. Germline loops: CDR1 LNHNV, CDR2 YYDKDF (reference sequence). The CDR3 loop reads CATSRVRAEAFF. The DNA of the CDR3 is TGTGCCACCAGCAGAGTTCGGGCTGAAGCTTTCTTT.

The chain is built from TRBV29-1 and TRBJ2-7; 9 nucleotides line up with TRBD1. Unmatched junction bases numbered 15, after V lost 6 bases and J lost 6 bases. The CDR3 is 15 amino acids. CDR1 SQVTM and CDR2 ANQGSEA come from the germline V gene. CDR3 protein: CSVFTGGMGLGEQYF. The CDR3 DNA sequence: TGCAGCGTATTTACAGGGGGCATGGGGTTGGGCGAGCAGTACTTC.